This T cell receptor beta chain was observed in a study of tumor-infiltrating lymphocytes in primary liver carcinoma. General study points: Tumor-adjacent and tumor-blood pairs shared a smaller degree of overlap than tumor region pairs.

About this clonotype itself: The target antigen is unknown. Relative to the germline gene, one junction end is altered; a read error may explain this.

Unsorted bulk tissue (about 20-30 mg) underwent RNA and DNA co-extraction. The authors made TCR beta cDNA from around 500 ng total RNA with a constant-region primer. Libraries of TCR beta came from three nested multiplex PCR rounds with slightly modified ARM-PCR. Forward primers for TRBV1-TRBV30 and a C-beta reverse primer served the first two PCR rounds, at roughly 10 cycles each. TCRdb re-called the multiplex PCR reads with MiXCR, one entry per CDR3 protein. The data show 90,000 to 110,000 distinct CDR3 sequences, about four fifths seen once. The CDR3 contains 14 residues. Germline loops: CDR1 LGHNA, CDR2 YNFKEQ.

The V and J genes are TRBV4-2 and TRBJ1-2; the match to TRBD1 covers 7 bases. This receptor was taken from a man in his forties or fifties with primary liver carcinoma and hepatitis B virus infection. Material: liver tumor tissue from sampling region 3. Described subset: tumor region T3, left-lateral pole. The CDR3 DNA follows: TGTGACAGCAGCCAAGGCCCAGGGGGTGATGGTTACACCTTC. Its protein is CDSSQGPGGDGYTF.